This TCR beta chain was identified during a study of T cells after yellow fever vaccination. TCRdb used MiXCR to reprocess the 5' RACE reads, holding one entry per CDR3 protein. Among roughly 120,000 distinct CDR3 sequences listed, under 8% were seen once. Notes on the study in general: Booster samples showed a return of most primary-vaccination clones (about 96% CD4, over 70% CD8).

This clonotype has a count of ten or more. The antigen is unknown. The source of this sequence is a young man who received the YFV17D yellow fever vaccine. The starting material was CD4+ T cells sorted from PBMCs, obtained more than 8 days after the first yellow fever vaccination.

The CDR3 DNA reads as TGTGCCAGCAGAGGACAGGTCCTGGGGGAGCTGTTTTTT. Translating gives CASRGQVLGELFF. The rearrangement links TRBV12-3 or TRBV12-4 to TRBJ2-2; TRBD1 agrees at 7 bases. V was pared by 6 bases and J by 8 bases, with 6 bases of the junction left unmatched. The CDR3 loop spans 13 amino acids.